Listed here is a single T cell receptor beta chain. A second PCR, run for roughly 7 to 11 cycles, used a sample-barcoded 5' primer plus a J-beta primer mix. Every molecule of cDNA carried a tag from a template-switch adaptor with 12 random nucleotides. TCRdb re-called the 5' RACE reads with MiXCR, one entry per CDR3 protein. The sample shows fewer than 2 million distinct CDR3 sequences, around 42% of them seen only once. This entry comes from a study of blood T cells in healthy people across ages. Trimming removed 0 bases at V and 6 bases at J, with 15 bases between. This CDR3 is built from 16 residues. CDR1 and CDR2 (germline): MGHRA, YSYEKL.

The J gene is TRBJ1-5, the V gene TRBV4-1; D unresolved. This TCR was recovered from a human donor in good health. Sequenced: blood. The CDR3 bases are TGCGCCAGCAGCCAAGATAACCGGCCCTGGGCTCAGCCCCAGCATTTT. Its translation: CASSQDNRPWAQPQHF.